The 11 T cell receptor beta chains below were found in one sample sequenced in a study of T cells in Graves' hyperthyroidism and ophthalmopathy (dated by TCRdb to the late 2010s). The protocol used for the library was multiplex PCR. TCRdb records Illumina HiSeq 2000 as the sequencer. Amplification of TCR beta CDR3 regions was carried out from RNA transcripts. The first round of RT-PCR for the TCR CDR3 was performed with the HTBI primer set and the Qiagen OneStep RT-PCR kit. TCRdb redid the processing of the public reads, applying fastp at Q25 and MiXCR, and retained in-frame beta chains. For every CDR3 protein sequence, its rows merge into one entry that carries the most common genes and DNA. Here the sample has under 300,000 distinct CDR3 sequences; just over 14% occur a single time. The top ten clonotypes cover 10% to 15% of the sample. The sample comprised blood. The source of these receptors is a woman between 35 and 50 years old with Graves' hyperthyroidism that later progressed to Graves' ophthalmopathy.

The V and J genes are TRBV28 and TRBJ2-1; TRBD1 is a possible D gene (7 bases). The V end lost 3 bases, the J end lost 5 bases, and 8 bases lay between the germline ends. Germline CDR1 reads MDHEN; CDR2 reads SYDVKM. This CDR3 is built from 13 residues. The CDR3 DNA is TGTGCCAGCAGTTTCAGGGGGGACAATGAGCAGTTCTTC. The encoded protein is CASSFRGDNEQFF.

This clonotype was counted many times. This chain links TRBV5-5 with TRBJ2-3, with 10 bases aligning to TRBD2. CDR3 size: 16 residues. Germline loops: CDR1 SGHKS, CDR2 YYEKEE (reference sequence). The V segment lost 3 bases and the J segment 7 bases; nucleotides outside the gene matches: 11. In DNA form, the CDR3 reads TGTGCCAGCAGCTGGCCGGGACTAGCGTCAAAAAATACGCAGTATTTT. Its translation is CASSWPGLASKNTQYF.

This clonotype was picked up many times. The chain carries TRBV11-2 and TRBJ1-1; D possibly corresponds to TRBD1 (6 bases). The CDR3 loop spans 15 amino acids. Between the trimmed V and J ends, which lost 1 base and 1 base, there was a span of 10 bases. Germline CDR1 and CDR2: SGHAT and FQNNGV. CDR3 region: CASSLVGQWNTEAFF. In DNA, the CDR3 is TGTGCCAGCAGCTTAGTGGGACAATGGAACACTGAAGCTTTCTTT. The full variable domain, completed using reference TRBV11-2 and TRBJ1-1, is EAGVAQSPRYKIIEKRQSVAFWCNPISGHATLYWYQQILGQGPKLLIQFQNNGVVDDSQLPKDRFSAERLKGVDSTLKIQPAKLEDSAVYLCASSLVGQWNTEAFFGQGTRLTVV.

There are many counts of this clonotype. This rearrangement joins TRBV6-6 to TRBJ2-7; D is uncertain. This CDR3 is 14 amino acids long. V was clipped by 2 bases and J by 6 bases, with 14 bases between them. Germline V gene lookup returns CDR1 MNHNY and CDR2 SVGAGI (reference sequence). CDR3 amino acids: CASSYTREPGEQYF. In DNA form, the CDR3 reads TGTGCCAGCAGTTACACCCGAGAGCCAGGCGAGCAGTACTTC.

Ten or more counts support this clonotype. The V gene is TRBV6-1, the J gene TRBJ2-5; 13 positions agree with TRBD2. The CDR3 covers 16 residues. Germline CDR1 is MNHNS and CDR2 is SASEGT. V lost 5 bases to trimming and J lost 2 bases; unmatched junction nucleotides: 5. CDR3 nucleotides: TGTGCCAGCAGTTCTGGGACTAGCGGGACTCAAGAGACCCAGTACTTC. Translated: CASSSGTSGTQETQYF.

This clonotype was counted ten times or more. J is TRBJ2-5 and V is TRBV5-5; maybe TRBD2 (5 bases). Germline V gene lookup returns CDR1 SGHKS and CDR2 YYEKEE (reference sequence). The CDR3 extends over 13 amino acids. V was trimmed by 1 base and J by 3 bases, leaving 7 bases between them. DNA of the CDR3: TGTGCCAGCAGCTTGCCCGGGAAAGAGACCCAGTACTTC. Protein product: CASSLPGKETQYF.

There are many counts of this clonotype. V usage is TRBV7-2 and J usage is TRBJ2-1; 8 bases line up with TRBD1. With 0 bases clipped from V and 7 bases from J, the junction kept 8 bases outside the gene matches. Germline V gene lookup returns CDR1 SGHTA and CDR2 FQGNSA. This CDR3 has 16 amino acids. CDR3 nucleotide sequence: TGTGCCAGCAGCTTAGCGCGCAGGGGGCCAATAAATGAGCAGTTCTTC. Translating gives CASSLARRGPINEQFF.

This clonotype was recorded at least ten times. The chain has TRBV29-1 and TRBJ1-1, with a possible D match to TRBD1 (6 bases). CDR3 length: 15 residues. Germline CDR1 and CDR2: SQVTM and ANQGSEA. V was pared by 4 bases and J by 0 bases, with 15 bases between. The CDR3 region has the DNA TGCAGCGTTGCACGGGTGACAGGTTTGAACACTGAAGCTTTCTTT. It encodes CSVARVTGLNTEAFF.

This clonotype was picked up many times. This rearrangement joins TRBV10-3 to TRBJ2-7; D might be TRBD1 (6 bases). Germline CDR1 and CDR2: ENHRY and SYGVKD. Trimming left V 0 bases short and J 3 bases short, with 15 bases between. This CDR3 is 16 amino acids long. CDR3 residues: CAISESSRGDLYEQYF. CDR3 nucleotide sequence: TGTGCCATCAGTGAGTCAAGCAGGGGCGATCTCTACGAGCAGTACTTC.

The sample holds many counts of this clonotype. The gene calls are TRBV7-3 and TRBJ2-7; 11 nucleotides align to TRBD2. The germline CDR1 and CDR2 sequences are SGHTA and FQGTGA. This CDR3 contains 17 residues. J was trimmed by 0 bases and V by 3 bases; bases with no gene match: 7. This CDR3 reads CASSFRLAGGRSYEQYF. The CDR3 DNA sequence: TGTGCCAGCAGCTTTAGGCTAGCGGGAGGCCGCTCCTACGAGCAGTACTTC.

This clonotype was picked up one time. The junction differs from germline at one of its ends, possibly a read error. The rearrangement links TRBV5-1 to TRBJ1-4; D gene ambiguous. Germline V gene sequence: CDR1 SGHRS, CDR2 YFSETQ. This CDR3 spans 14 amino acids. The CDR3 protein is CASSSPGVNEKLSF. DNA of the CDR3: TGCGCCAGCAGCTCGCCGGGAGTTAATGAAAAGCTGTCTTTT.